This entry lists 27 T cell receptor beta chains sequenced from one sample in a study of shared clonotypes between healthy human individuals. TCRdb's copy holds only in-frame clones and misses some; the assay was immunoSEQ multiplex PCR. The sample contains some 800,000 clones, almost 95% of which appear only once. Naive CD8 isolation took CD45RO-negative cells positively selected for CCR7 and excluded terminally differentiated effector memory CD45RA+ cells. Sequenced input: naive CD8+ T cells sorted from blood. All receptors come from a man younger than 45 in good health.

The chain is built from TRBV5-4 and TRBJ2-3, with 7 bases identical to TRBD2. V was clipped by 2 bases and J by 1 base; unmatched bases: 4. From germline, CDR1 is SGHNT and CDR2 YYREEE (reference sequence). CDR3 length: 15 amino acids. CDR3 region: CASSFGGGGTDTQYF. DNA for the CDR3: TGTGCCAGCAGCTTTGGGGGAGGGGGCACAGATACGCAGTATTTT.

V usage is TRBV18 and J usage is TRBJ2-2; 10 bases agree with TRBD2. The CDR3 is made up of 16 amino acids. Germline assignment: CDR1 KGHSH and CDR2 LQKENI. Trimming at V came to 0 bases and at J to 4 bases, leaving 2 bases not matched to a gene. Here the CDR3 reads CASSPPSGRGTGELFF. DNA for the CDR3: TGTGCCAGCTCACCACCGAGCGGGAGGGGCACCGGGGAGCTGTTTTTT.

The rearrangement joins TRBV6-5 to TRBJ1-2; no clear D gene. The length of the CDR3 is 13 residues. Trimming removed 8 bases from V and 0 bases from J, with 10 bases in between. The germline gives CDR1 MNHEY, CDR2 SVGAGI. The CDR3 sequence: CASHPGPNYGYTF. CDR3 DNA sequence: TGTGCCAGCCATCCAGGCCCTAACTATGGCTACACCTTC.

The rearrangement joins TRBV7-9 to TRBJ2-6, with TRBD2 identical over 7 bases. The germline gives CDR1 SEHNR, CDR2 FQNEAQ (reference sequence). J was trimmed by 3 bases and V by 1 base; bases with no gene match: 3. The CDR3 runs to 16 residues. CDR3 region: CASSLEGGHGANVLTF. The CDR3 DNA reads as TGTGCCAGCAGCTTAGAGGGAGGGCATGGGGCCAACGTCCTGACTTTC.

CDR3 coding DNA: TGTGCCAGCAGCGTAGGAGGTGAAGGGACAGATACGCAGTATTTT. This gives the protein CASSVGGEGTDTQYF. The V and J genes are TRBV9 and TRBJ2-3; D is unresolved. The CDR3 spans 15 residues. Germline assignment: CDR1 SGDLS and CDR2 YYNGEE. V was trimmed by 0 bases and J by 3 bases, leaving 11 bases between them.

This CDR3 is CASSYGGFYGYTF. For the CDR3, the DNA is TGTGCCAGCAGTTACGGGGGTTTCTATGGCTACACCTTC. The chain couples TRBV6-5 to TRBJ1-2; TRBD1 is a possible D gene (5 bases). The CDR3 is made up of 13 amino acids. The ends were cut back, 2 bases at V and 4 bases at J, with 8 bases in the middle. Germline CDR1 reads MNHEY; CDR2 reads SVGAGI.

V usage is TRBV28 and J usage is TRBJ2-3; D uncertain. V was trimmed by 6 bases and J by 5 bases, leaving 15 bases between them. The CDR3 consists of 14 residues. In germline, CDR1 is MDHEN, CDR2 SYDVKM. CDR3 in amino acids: CASSGAPTIDTQYF. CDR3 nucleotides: TGTGCCAGCAGCGGAGCCCCCACAATAGATACGCAGTATTTT.

CDR3 in DNA: TGCGCCAGCAGCCTCGGTTATGGCTACACCTTC. As protein: CASSLGYGYTF. V usage is TRBV5-1 and J usage is TRBJ1-2; D is unresolved. CDR1 SGHRS and CDR2 YFSETQ come from the germline V gene. V lost 4 bases and J 5 bases, leaving 6 bases between the germline ends. The CDR3 extends over 11 amino acids.

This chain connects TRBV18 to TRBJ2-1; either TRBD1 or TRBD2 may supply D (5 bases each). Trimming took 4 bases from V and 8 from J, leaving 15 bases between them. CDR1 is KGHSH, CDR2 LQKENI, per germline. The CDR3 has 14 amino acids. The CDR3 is CASSRRDPQDEQFF. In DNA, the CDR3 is TGTGCCAGCTCACGCCGGGACCCCCAAGATGAGCAGTTCTTC.

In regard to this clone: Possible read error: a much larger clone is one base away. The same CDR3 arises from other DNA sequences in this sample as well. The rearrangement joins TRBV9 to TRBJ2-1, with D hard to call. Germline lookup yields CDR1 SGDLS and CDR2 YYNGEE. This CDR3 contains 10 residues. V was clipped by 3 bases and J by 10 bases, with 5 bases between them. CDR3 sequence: CASSGKEQFF. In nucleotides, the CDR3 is TGTGCCAGCAGCGGCAAGGAGCAGTTCTTC.

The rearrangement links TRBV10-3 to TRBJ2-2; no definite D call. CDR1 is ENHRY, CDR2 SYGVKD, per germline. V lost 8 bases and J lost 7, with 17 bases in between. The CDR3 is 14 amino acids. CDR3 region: CAIAPPDRIGELFF. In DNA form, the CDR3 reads TGTGCCATCGCTCCCCCGGATCGGATCGGGGAGCTGTTTTTT.

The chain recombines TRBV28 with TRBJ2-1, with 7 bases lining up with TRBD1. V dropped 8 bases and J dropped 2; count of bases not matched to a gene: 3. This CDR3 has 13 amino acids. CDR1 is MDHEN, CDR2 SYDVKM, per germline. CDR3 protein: CASGQDAYNEQFF. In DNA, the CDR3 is TGTGCCAGCGGACAGGATGCCTACAATGAGCAGTTCTTC.

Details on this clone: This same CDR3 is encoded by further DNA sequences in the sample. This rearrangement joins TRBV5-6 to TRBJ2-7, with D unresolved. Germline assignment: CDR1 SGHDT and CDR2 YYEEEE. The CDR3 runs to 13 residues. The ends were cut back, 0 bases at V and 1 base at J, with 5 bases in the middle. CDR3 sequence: CASSLGSSYEQYF. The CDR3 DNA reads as TGTGCCAGCAGCTTGGGGTCTTCCTACGAGCAGTACTTC.

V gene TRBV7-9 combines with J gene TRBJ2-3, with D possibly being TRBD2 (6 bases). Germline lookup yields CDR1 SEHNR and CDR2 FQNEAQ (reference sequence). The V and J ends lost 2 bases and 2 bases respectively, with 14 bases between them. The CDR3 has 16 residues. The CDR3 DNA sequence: TGTGCCAGCAGCTTAAATAGGGACTTCGACACAGATACGCAGTATTTT. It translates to CASSLNRDFDTDTQYF.

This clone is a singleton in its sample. As DNA, the CDR3 is TGTGCCAGCAGTTTAGTCCGGGAAGAGAGTCAGCCCCAGCATTTT. Amino acid sequence: CASSLVREESQPQHF. The chain uses TRBV27 and TRBJ1-5; D not resolved. In germline, CDR1 is MNHEY, CDR2 SMNVEV (reference sequence). This CDR3 region has 15 residues. Trimming pared 2 bases from V and 6 bases from J, leaving 14 bases between.

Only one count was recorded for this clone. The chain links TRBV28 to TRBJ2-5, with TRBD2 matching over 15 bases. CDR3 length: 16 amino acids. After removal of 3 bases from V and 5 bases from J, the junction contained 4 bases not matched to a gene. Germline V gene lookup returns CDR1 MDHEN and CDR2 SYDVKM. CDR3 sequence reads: CASSFGLAGGWETQYF. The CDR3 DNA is TGTGCCAGCAGTTTTGGACTAGCGGGAGGGTGGGAGACCCAGTACTTC. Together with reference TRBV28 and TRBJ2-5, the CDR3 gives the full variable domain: DVKVTQSSRYLVKRTGEKVFLECVQDMDHENMFWYRQDPGLGLRLIYFSYDVKMKEKGDIPEGYSVSREKKERFSLILESASTNQTSMYLCASSFGLAGGWETQYFGPGTRLLVL.

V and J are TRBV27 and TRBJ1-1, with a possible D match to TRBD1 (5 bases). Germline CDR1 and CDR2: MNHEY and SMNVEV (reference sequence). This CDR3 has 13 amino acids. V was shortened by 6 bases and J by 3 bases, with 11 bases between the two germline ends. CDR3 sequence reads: CASRPTGDTEAFF. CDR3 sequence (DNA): TGTGCCAGCAGGCCAACGGGGGACACTGAAGCTTTCTTT.

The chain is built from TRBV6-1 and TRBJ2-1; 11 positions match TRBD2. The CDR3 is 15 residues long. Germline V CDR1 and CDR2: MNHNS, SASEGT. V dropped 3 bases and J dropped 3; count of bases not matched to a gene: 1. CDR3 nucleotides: TGTGCCAGCAGTGAGGGACTAGCGGACTACAATGAGCAGTTCTTC. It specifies CASSEGLADYNEQFF.

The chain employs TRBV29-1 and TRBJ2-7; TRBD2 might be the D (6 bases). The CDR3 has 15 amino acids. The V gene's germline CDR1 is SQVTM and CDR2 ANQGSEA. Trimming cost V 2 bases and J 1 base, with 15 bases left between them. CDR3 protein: CSVELLLAESYEQYF. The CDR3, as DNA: TGCAGCGTTGAACTTTTACTAGCAGAGTCCTACGAGCAGTACTTC.

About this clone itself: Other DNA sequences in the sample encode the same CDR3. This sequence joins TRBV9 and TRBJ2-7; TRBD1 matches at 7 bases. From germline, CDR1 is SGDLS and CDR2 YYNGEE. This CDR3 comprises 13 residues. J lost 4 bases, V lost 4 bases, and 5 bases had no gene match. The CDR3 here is CASSPGQTYEQYF. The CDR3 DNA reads TGTGCCAGCAGCCCGGGACAGACTTACGAGCAGTACTTC.

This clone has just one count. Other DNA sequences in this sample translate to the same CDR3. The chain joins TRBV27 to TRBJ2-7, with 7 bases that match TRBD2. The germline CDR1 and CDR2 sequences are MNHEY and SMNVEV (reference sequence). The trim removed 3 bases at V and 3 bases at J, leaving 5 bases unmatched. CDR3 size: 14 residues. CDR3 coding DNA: TGTGCCAGCAGTTTCGCTAGCGGATACTACGAGCAGTACTTC. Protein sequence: CASSFASGYYEQYF.

CDR3 sequence (DNA): TGTGCCAGCAGCCGCCTCAGGGGAGGCGCCAATGAGCAGTTCTTC. This gives the protein CASSRLRGGANEQFF. V and J are TRBV14 and TRBJ2-1; D is possibly TRBD1 or TRBD2 (6 bases each). This CDR3 spans 15 amino acids. Germline V gives CDR1 SGHDN, CDR2 FVKESK. V was shortened by 4 bases and J by 6 bases, with 16 bases between the two germline ends.

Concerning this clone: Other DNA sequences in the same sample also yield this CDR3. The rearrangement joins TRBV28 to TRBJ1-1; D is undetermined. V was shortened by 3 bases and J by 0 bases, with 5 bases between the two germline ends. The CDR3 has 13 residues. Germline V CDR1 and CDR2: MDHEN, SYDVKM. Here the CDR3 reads CASSFRVNTEAFF. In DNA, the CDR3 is TGTGCCAGCAGTTTTCGGGTGAACACTGAAGCTTTCTTT. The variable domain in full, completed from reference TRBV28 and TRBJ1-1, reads DVKVTQSSRYLVKRTGEKVFLECVQDMDHENMFWYRQDPGLGLRLIYFSYDVKMKEKGDIPEGYSVSREKKERFSLILESASTNQTSMYLCASSFRVNTEAFFGQGTRLTVV.

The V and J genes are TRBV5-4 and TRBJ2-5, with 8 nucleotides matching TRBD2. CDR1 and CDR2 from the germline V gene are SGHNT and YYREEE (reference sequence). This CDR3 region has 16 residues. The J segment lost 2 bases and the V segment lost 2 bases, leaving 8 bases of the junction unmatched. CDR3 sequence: CASSLVPGLGQETQYF. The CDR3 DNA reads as TGTGCCAGCAGCTTAGTGCCGGGACTAGGACAAGAGACCCAGTACTTC.

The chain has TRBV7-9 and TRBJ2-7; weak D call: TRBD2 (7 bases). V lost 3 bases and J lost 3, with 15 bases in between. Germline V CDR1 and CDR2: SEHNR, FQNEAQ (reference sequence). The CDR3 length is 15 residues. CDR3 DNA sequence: TGTGCCAGCAGCTTCCAGGGGAGGGGAGTCTACGAGCAGTACTTC. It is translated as CASSFQGRGVYEQYF.

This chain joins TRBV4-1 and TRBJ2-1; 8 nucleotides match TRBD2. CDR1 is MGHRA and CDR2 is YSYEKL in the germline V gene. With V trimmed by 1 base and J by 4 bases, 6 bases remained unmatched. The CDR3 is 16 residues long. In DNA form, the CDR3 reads TGCGCCAGCAGCCAAGGTAATAGCGGGGATTACAATGAGCAGTTCTTC. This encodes CASSQGNSGDYNEQFF.

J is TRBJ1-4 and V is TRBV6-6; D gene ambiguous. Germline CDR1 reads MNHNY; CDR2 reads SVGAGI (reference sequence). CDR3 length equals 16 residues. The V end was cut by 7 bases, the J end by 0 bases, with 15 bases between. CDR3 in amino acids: CASTGFFGATNEKLFF. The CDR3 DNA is TGTGCCAGCACCGGGTTCTTTGGGGCAACTAATGAAAAACTGTTTTTT.